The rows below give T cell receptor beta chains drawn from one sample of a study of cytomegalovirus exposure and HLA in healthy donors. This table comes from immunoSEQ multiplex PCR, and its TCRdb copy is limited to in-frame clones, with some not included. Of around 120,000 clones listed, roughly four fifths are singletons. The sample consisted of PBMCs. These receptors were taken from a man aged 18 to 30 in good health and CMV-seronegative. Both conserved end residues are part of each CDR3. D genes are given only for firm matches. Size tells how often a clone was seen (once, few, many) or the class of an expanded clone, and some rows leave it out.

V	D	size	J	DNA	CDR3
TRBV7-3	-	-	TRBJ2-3	TGTGCCAGCAGCCCAGGGGAGAGTGGCACAGATACGCAGTATTTT	CASSPGESGTDTQYF
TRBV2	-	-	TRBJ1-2	TGTGCCAGCAGGGACAGTACGGGAGGCGGCTACACCTTC	CASRDSTGGGYTF
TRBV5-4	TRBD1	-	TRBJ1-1	TGTGCCAGCAGCGCGGGGACAGGATACATGAACACTGAAGCTTTCTTT	CASSAGTGYMNTEAFF
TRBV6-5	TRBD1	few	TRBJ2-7	TGTGCCAGCAGTCAACAGGGGGCTAAGCGCTACGAGCAGTACTTC	CASSQQGAKRYEQYF
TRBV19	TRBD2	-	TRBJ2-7	TGTGCCAGTAGTATGGCTAGCGGGCGCTACGAGCAGTACTTC	CASSMASGRYEQYF
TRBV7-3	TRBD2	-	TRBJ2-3	TGTGCCAGCAGCTTATACCCAGGACTAGCGATGGATACGCAGTATTTT	CASSLYPGLAMDTQYF
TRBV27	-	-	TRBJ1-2	TGTGCCAGCAGTTTCTCCGGCTTGGCGGAGAGCTATGGCTACACCTTC	CASSFSGLAESYGYTF
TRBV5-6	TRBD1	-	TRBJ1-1	TGTGCCAGCAGCCCATTCCCGGGACAGGGGACCACTGAAGCTTTCTTT	CASSPFPGQGTTEAFF
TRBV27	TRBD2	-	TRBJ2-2	TGTGCCAGCAGTTTAGCGGGGGTTCTCGGGGAGCTGTTTTTT	CASSLAGVLGELFF
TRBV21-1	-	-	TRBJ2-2	TGTGCCAGCAGCAAAGAAAGACAGGGGAACACCGGGGAGCTGTTTTTT	CASSKERQGNTGELFF
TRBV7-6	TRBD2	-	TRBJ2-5	TGTGCCAGCAGCCTGACCGCGGGGGGGGAGACCCAGTACTTC	CASSLTAGGETQYF
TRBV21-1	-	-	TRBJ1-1	TGTGCCAGCAGCAAAGCGGACAGGGGGAGCACTGAAGCTTTCTTT	CASSKADRGSTEAFF
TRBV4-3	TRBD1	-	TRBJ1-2	TGCGCCAGCAGCCGAGGGGCAGGGGGTAACTATGGCTACACCTTC	CASSRGAGGNYGYTF
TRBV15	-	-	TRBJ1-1	TGTGCCACCAGCAGAGGCCCGGGAATGGAAGCTTTCTTT	CATSRGPGMEAFF
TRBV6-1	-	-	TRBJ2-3	TGTGCCAGCAGTGCCTCAGATACGCAGTATTTT	CASSASDTQYF
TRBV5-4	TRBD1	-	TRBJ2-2	TGTGCCAGCAGCCGCGGACAGGTGAACACCGGGGAGCTGTTTTTT	CASSRGQVNTGELFF
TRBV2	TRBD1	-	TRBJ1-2	TGTGCCATAAGGGACAGACCCTATGGCTACACCTTC	CAIRDRPYGYTF
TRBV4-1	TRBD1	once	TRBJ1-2	TGCGCCAGCAGCCATCCCGGGACAGGGGGCGCGAACGGCTACACCTTC	CASSHPGTGGANGYTF
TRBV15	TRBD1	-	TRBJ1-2	TGTGCCACCAGCGTGGACAGGTCCCTACCCCTCTATGGCTACACCTTC	CATSVDRSLPLYGYTF
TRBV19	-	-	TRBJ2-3	TGTGCCAGTAGTAGCAGGGTCACCAGCACAGATACGCAGTATTTT	CASSSRVTSTDTQYF
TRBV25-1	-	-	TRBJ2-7	TGTGCCAGCAGTGGTTCGGGGGTCTACGAGCAGTACTTC	CASSGSGVYEQYF
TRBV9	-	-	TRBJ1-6	TGTGCCAGCAGCGTAGGGAGTTATAATTCACCCCTCCACTTT	CASSVGSYNSPLHF
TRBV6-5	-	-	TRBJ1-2	TGTGCCAGCAGTTACACCAGGTTTAACTATGGCTACACCTTC	CASSYTRFNYGYTF
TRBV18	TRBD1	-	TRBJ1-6	TGTGCCAGCTCTCAAGGGACAGGGACGTTCGATAATTCACCCCTCCACTTT	CASSQGTGTFDNSPLHF
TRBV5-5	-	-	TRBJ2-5	TGTGCCAGCAGCTTGGGGTCTAGTCAAGAGACCCAGTACTTC	CASSLGSSQETQYF
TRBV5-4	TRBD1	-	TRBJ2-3	TGTGCCAGCAGCTTACAGGGGGTCGAGGGAGATACGCAGTATTTT	CASSLQGVEGDTQYF
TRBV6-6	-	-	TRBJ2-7	TGTGCCAGCAGTCCACAGGGCTACGAGCAGTACTTC	CASSPQGYEQYF
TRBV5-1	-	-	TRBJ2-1	TGCGCCAGCAAGGAGGTTGGGGTCTACAATGAGCAGTTCTTC	CASKEVGVYNEQFF
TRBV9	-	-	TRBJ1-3	TGTGCCAGCAGCGTCACCCAGGGTTTCGGAAACACCATATATTTT	CASSVTQGFGNTIYF
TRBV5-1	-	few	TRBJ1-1	TGCGCCAGCAACCCCATTAGCATGAACACTGAAGCTTTCTTT	CASNPISMNTEAFF
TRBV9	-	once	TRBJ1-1	TGTGCCAGCAGCGGTTTATCAGTTCCGGCCCTCGGGGGGAACACTGAAGCTTTCTTT	CASSGLSVPALGGNTEAFF
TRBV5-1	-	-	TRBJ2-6	TGCGCCAGCAGTCCAGGTAGCTCTGGGGCCAACGTCCTGACTTTC	CASSPGSSGANVLTF
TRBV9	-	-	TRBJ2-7	TGTGCCGACAGTCTCGACGAGCAGTACTTC	CADSLDEQYF
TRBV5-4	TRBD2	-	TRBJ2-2	TGTGCCAGCAGCTTAGTCCTCGCGGGGGACACCGGGGAGCTGTTTTTT	CASSLVLAGDTGELFF
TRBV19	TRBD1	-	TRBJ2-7	TGTGCCAGTAGTATAGAGACAGGGGCCTACGAGCAGTACTTC	CASSIETGAYEQYF
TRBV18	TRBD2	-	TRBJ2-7	TGTGCCAGCTCACCAAGTGGGACTAGCGGGGAAGAGCAGTACTTC	CASSPSGTSGEEQYF
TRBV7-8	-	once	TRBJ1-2	TGTGCCAGCAGCTTAGCGCAGGGGAACTATGGCTACACCTTC	CASSLAQGNYGYTF
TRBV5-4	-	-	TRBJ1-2	TGTGCCAGCAGCTTGGAGAAGGGAGTCGGGGGCTACACCTTC	CASSLEKGVGGYTF
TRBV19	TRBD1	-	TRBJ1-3	TGTGCCAGTAGTATACGTGCTGAAACAGGGGGCTCTGGAAACACCATATATTTT	CASSIRAETGGSGNTIYF
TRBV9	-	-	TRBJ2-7	TGTGCCAGCAGCGTAGACCCCTCAGAGGGGGTGGCCTACGAGCAGTACTTC	CASSVDPSEGVAYEQYF
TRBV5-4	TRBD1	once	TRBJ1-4	TGTGCCAGCAGCTCTCGGACAGGGCTTAATGAAAAACTGTTTTTT	CASSSRTGLNEKLFF
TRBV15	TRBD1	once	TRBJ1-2	TGTGCCACCAGCAGGCCGGGACAGGGTTCAGCTAACTATGGCTACACCTTC	CATSRPGQGSANYGYTF
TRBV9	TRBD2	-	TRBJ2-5	TGTGCCAGCAGCGTGAGTGAGGGGGGGATGTATAGACTAGCGGAGACCCAGTACTTC	CASSVSEGGMYRLAETQYF
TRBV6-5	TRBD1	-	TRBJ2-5	TGTGCCAGCAGCTGGACAGGGGAGACCCAGTACTTC	CASSWTGETQYF
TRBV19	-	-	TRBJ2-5	TGTGCCAGTAGTATAGATCCAAAGACCCAGTACTTC	CASSIDPKTQYF
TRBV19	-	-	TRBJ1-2	TGTGCCAGTAGTCCCCGGGGACTGGGCTATGGCTACACCTTC	CASSPRGLGYGYTF
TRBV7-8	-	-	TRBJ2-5	TGTGCCAGCAGCTTAGGGGGGACAACAGAGACCCAGTACTTC	CASSLGGTTETQYF
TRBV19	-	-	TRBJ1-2	TGTGCCAGTAGTACTAATCAGGGGAGCCAATATGGCTACACCTTC	CASSTNQGSQYGYTF
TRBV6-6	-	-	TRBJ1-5	TGTGCCAGCAGTTACGGACAGTATCAGCCCCAGCATTTT	CASSYGQYQPQHF
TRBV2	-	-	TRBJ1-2	TGTGCCAGCCAAGAGGGTGGGAGCTACACCTTC	CASQEGGSYTF
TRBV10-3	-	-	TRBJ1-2	TGTGCCACCGCTAATACGGACAGTCTGGCCTATGGCTACACCTTC	CATANTDSLAYGYTF
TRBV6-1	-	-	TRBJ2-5	TGTGCCAGCAGCTCAGGGTATGAGCAAGAGACCCAGTACTTC	CASSSGYEQETQYF
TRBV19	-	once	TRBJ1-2	TGTGCCAGTAATACCCCCGACGGACTATATGGCTACACCTTC	CASNTPDGLYGYTF